This TCR beta chain was captured in a study of blood T cells in healthy people across ages. Using a J-beta primer mix together with a sample-barcoded 5' primer, a second PCR was run for roughly 7 to 11 cycles. TCRdb itself ran the 5' RACE reads through MiXCR, one entry per CDR3 protein. The table has about 680,000 distinct CDR3 sequences, approximately 50% seen once. This clonotype appeared a few times. V lost 9 bases and J 5 bases, leaving 12 bases between the germline ends. The CDR3 totals 12 residues. Germline V CDR1 and CDR2: MDHEN, SYDVKM. The sample taken for sequencing was blood. This sequence joins TRBV28 and TRBJ2-3, with D perhaps being TRBD1 or TRBD2 (6 bases each). The sequence came from a woman in her sixties or seventies in good health. CDR3 sequence (DNA): TGTGCCAGTACGGGGGCGAAAGATACGCAGTATTTT. Protein: CASTGAKDTQYF.